This entry lists 3 T cell receptor beta chains sequenced from one sample in a study of Tregs in tolerant kidney transplant recipients (dated by TCRdb to about 2019). The receptor library was made with the immunoSEQ multiplex PCR assay. TCRdb re-hosts the immuneACCESS table, in-frame sequences only. Its copies lack some clones; in the studies checked, an unresolved V gene accounts for under half of them, and the cause for the rest is not known. In this sample the table shows approximately 43,000 clones, about 90% of which occur a single time. In total, the top ten clones hold about 0.7% of the sample. What was sequenced was Tregs from blood. Receptors were obtained from a human donor in good health.

In this sample, this clone turned up once. The J gene is TRBJ1-2, the V gene TRBV4-1; TRBD1 might be the D (6 bases). The ends were cut back, 0 bases at V and 4 bases at J, with 15 bases in the middle. This CDR3 contains 16 residues. Germline V lookup: CDR1 MGHRA, CDR2 YSYEKL. The CDR3 protein is CASSQDRGRGGYGYTF. In nucleotides, the CDR3 is TGCGCCAGCAGCCAAGATCGTGGCAGGGGCGGCTATGGCTACACCTTC.

In nucleotides, the CDR3 is TGCGCCAGCAGCCAAGACGTCAGATACTATGGCTACACCTTC. It codes for CASSQDVRYYGYTF. V and J are TRBV4-1 and TRBJ1-2, with D hard to call. Germline V CDR1 and CDR2: MGHRA, YSYEKL. The CDR3 sequence is 14 residues long. The V gene lost 0 bases and the J gene lost 3 bases, with 8 bases spanning the gap.

Concerning this clone: The junction differs from germline at one of its ends, possibly a read error. The rearrangement uses TRBV27 and TRBJ1-2; D possibly corresponds to TRBD1 (6 bases). The CDR3 length is 15 residues. The germline V gene has CDR1 MNHEY and CDR2 SMNVEV (reference sequence). The CDR3 bases are TGTGCCAGCAGTCTATCTCAGGGGCGGGGGAATGGCTACACCTTC. This translates into CASSLSQGRGNGYTF.